This T cell receptor (beta chain) was sequenced during a study of chemoradiotherapy in HPV16-positive cancers. CDR1 is SGHDT, CDR2 YYEEEE, per germline. The CDR3 is 12 amino acids. Trimming cost V 1 base and J 2 bases, with 4 bases left between them. Comments on this clone: Antigen unknown.

General study findings and limits: HPV-specific T cells were functionally defined from only a couple of HPV16-positive patients.

Using immunoSEQ multiplex PCR, the repertoire was profiled, and TCRdb retains in-frame clones only, with some absent. The table lists about 66,000 clones, 88% of them singletons, with 4% to 5% in the top ten. The material was blood, obtained from a patient who underwent chemoradiotherapy. This sequence joins TRBV5-6 and TRBJ2-7, with D unclear. The sequence derives from a human donor with HPV-associated anogenital cancer. CDR3 sequence: CASSLSPYEQYF. CDR3 in DNA: TGTGCCAGCAGCTTGTCGCCCTACGAGCAGTACTTC. Looking up the rest from reference TRBV5-6 and TRBJ2-7 gives the full variable domain: DAGVTQSPTHLIKTRGQQVTLRCSPKSGHDTVSWYQQALGQGPQFIFQYYEEEERQRGNFPDRFSGHQFPNYSSELNVNALLLGDSALYLCASSLSPYEQYFGPGTRLTVT.